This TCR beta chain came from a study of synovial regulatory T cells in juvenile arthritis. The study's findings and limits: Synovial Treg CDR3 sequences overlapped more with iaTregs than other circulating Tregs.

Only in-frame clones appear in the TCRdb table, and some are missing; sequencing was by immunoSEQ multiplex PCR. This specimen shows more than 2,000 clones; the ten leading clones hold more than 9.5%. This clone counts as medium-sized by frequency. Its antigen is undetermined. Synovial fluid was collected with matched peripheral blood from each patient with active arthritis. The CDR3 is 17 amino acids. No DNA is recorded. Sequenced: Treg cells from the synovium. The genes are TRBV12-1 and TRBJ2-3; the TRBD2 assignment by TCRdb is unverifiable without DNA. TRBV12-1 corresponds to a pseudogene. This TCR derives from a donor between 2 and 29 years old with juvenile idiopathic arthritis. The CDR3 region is CASSFGGRALLADTQYF.